The sequence of this T cell receptor (beta chain) was determined in a study of regulatory dendritic cells for organ transplantation. General study findings and limits: Mature dendritic cells appeared to drive more memory CD8+ clonal expansion than regulatory ones.

This clone was counted a single time. Its matching antigen is unknown. TCRdb's table, derived via immunoSEQ multiplex PCR, lists solely in-frame clones and lacks some. The sample has roughly 30,000 clones; approximately 82% are singletons. There are 14 residues in the CDR3. CDR1 is LNHDA and CDR2 is SQIVND in the germline V gene (reference sequence). Trimming stripped 5 bases from V and 2 bases from J, with 12 bases between. The sequence derives from a human donor in good health. The sequenced sample consisted of naive CD8+ T cells from blood. Subset reported: CD45RA+ naive T cells. The chain joins TRBV19 to TRBJ1-1, with D perhaps TRBD1 (6 bases). The DNA for the CDR3 is TGTGCCAGTAGTCCTGGGACACCAAACACTGAAGCTTTCTTT. Encoded protein: CASSPGTPNTEAFF.